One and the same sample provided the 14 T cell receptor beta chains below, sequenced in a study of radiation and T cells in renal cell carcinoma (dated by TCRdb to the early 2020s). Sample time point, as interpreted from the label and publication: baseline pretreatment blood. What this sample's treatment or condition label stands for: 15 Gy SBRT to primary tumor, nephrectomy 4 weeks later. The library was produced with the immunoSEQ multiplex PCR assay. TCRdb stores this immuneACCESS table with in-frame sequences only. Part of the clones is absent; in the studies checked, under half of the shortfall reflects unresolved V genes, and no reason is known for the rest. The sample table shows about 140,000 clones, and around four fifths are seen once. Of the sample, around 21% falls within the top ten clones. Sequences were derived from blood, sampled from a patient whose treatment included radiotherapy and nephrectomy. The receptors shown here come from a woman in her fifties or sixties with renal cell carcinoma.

DNA for the CDR3: TGCGCCAGCAGCCAAGGGGCAGGCAGCTTTGAGCAGTACTTC. It is translated as CASSQGAGSFEQYF. This chain uses TRBV4-3 with TRBJ2-7; no reliable D call. CDR1 and CDR2 from the germline V gene are LGHNA and YSLEER. V lost 1 base to trimming and J lost 7 bases, with 14 bases between them. The CDR3 spans 14 residues.

CDR3 coding DNA: TGTGCCAGCAGCGCGTCTAGCGGGTACAATGAGCAGTTCTTC. This codes for CASSASSGYNEQFF. The chain has TRBV9 and TRBJ2-1; the match to TRBD2 covers 8 bases. The germline V gene has CDR1 SGDLS and CDR2 YYNGEE. The CDR3 totals 14 residues. V was pared by 3 bases and J by 4 bases, with 3 bases of the junction left unmatched.

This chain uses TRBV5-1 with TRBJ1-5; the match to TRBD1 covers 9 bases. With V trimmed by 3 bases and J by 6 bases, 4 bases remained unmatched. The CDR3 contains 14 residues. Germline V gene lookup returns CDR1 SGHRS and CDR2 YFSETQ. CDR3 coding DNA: TGCGCCAGCAGCTGGACAGGGGTGGGTCAGCCCCAGCATTTT. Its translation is CASSWTGVGQPQHF.

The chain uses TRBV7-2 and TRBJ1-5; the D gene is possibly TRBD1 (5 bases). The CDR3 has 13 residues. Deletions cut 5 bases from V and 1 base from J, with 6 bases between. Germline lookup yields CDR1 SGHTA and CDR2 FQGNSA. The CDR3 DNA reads TGTGCCAGCAGCCGGGACAGCAATCAGCCCCAGCATTTT. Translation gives CASSRDSNQPQHF.

CDR3 DNA: TGCGCCAGCAGCCTTGGGGCTAGCGGGGGAGATACGCAGTATTTT. Its translation is CASSLGASGGDTQYF. The chain employs TRBV4-1 and TRBJ2-3, with 10 bases that match TRBD2. The germline CDR1 and CDR2 sequences are MGHRA and YSYEKL. This CDR3 has 15 residues. After removal of 4 bases from V and 5 bases from J, the junction contained 6 bases not matched to a gene.

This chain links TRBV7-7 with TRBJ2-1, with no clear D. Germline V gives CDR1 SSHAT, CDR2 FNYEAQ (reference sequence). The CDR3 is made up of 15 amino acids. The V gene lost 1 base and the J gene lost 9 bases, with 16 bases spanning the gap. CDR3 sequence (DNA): TGTGCCAGCAGCTTAGTACTAACGGGTCCCAGTGAGCAGTTCTTC. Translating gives CASSLVLTGPSEQFF.

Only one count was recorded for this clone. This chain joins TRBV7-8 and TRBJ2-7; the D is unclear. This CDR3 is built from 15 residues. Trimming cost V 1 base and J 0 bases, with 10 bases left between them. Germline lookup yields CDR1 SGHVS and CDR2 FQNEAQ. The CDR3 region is CASSLDQAYSYEQYF. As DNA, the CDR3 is TGTGCCAGCAGCTTAGACCAGGCTTACTCCTACGAGCAGTACTTC.

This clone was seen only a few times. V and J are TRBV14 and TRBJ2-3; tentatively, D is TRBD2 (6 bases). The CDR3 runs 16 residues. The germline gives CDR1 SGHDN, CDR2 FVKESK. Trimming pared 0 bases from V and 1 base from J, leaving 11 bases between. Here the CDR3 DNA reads TGTGCCAGCAGCCAAGAACGGGGGACCCGCACAGATACGCAGTATTTT. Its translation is CASSQERGTRTDTQYF.

CDR3 nucleotide sequence: TGTGCCAGCAGCTTACCAGGGGCTGGTACTGAAGCTTTCTTT. Translated, it gives CASSLPGAGTEAFF. The V gene is TRBV5-6, the J gene TRBJ1-1, with a tentative D call TRBD1 (6 bases). The V end was cut by 2 bases, the J end by 5 bases, with 13 bases between. The V gene's germline CDR1 is SGHDT and CDR2 YYEEEE. The CDR3 covers 14 residues.

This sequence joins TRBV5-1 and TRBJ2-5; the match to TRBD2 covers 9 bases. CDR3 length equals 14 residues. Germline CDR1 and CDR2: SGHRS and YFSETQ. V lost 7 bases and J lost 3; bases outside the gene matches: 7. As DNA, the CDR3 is TGCGCCAGCCGCCCCAGCGGGGGGAAAGAGACCCAGTACTTC. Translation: CASRPSGGKETQYF.

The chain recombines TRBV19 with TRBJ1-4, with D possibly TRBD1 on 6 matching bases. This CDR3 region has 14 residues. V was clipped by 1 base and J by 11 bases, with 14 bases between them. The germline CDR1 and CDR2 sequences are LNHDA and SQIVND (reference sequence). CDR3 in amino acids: CASSIARGTNKLFF. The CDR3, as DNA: TGTGCCAGTAGTATAGCCAGGGGCACGAACAAACTGTTTTTT. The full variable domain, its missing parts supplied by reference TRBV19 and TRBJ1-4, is DGGITQSPKYLFRKEGQNVTLSCEQNLNHDAMYWYRQDPGQGLRLIYYSQIVNDFQKGDIAEGYSVSREKKESFPLTVTSAQKNPTAFYLCASSIARGTNKLFFGSGTQLSVL.

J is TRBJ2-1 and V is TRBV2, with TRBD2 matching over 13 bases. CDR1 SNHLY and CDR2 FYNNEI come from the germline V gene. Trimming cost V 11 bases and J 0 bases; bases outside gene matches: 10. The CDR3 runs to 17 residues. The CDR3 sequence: CALQPTSGGPSYNEQFF. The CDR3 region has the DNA TGTGCCCTACAGCCGACTAGCGGGGGGCCCTCCTACAATGAGCAGTTCTTC.

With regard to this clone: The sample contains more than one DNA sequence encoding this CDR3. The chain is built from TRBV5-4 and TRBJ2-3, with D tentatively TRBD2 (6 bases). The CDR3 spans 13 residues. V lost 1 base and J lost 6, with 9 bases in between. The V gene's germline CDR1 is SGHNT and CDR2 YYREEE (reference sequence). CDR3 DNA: TGTGCCAGCAGCTTGCGGGGGTCTGATACGCAGTATTTT. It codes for CASSLRGSDTQYF.

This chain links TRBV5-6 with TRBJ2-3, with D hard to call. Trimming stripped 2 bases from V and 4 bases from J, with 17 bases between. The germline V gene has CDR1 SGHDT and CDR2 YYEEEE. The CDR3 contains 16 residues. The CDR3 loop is CASSFFSGSIADTQYF. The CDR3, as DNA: TGTGCCAGCAGCTTTTTCTCTGGGTCTATCGCAGATACGCAGTATTTT.